This TCR beta chain was identified during a study of T-cell memory formation after mild COVID-19. Study information: For the most part, TCR clusters were specific to one donor. Whole-study results and caveats: Those CD4+ clones that contracted were mainly in CM and EM (CD8+ ones in EMRA).

This clonotype was picked up many times. Its target is not known. The germline V gene has CDR1 SGHTA and CDR2 FQGNSA. This CDR3 has 15 residues. V lost 2 bases to trimming and J lost 5 bases; unmatched junction nucleotides: 6. TCRdb recomputed calls from the 5' RACE reads with MiXCR, one row per CDR3 protein. The sample carries about 38,000 distinct CDR3 sequences, about an eighth recorded once. Sequencing input: PBMCs or a T cell subset sorted from them (not recorded which). This chain connects TRBV7-2 to TRBJ2-5; 9 bases line up with TRBD2. The TCR originated in a man aged 18 to 35 who had mild COVID-19 (a few samples of this study predate the infection). Cell type and time point are not known. CDR3 nucleotide sequence: TGTGCCAGCAGCTTATTGGCGGGGGGGCGGGAGACCCAGTACTTC. Its protein is CASSLLAGGRETQYF.